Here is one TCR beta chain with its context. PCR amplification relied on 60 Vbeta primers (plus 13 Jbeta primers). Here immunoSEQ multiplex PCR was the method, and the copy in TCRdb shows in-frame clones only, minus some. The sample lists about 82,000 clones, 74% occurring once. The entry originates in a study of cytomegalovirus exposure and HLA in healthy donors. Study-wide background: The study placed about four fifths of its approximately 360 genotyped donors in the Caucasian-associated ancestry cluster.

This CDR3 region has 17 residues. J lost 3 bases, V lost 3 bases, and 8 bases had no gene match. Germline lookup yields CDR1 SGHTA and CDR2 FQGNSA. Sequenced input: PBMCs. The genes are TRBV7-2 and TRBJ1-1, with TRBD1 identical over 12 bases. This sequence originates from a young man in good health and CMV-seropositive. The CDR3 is CASSFGTGGAWDTEAFF. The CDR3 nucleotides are TGTGCCAGCAGCTTCGGGACAGGGGGCGCATGGGACACTGAAGCTTTCTTT.